This entry lists 17 T cell receptor beta chains sequenced from one sample in a study of blood T cell repertoires in COVID-19. Measured with immunoSEQ multiplex PCR; TCRdb has only the in-frame clones, and not every one. This table holds about 310,000 clones, about 90% found once. Sequenced material: peripheral blood. These receptors all come from a woman in her thirties with COVID-19, enrolled during active disease.

The rearrangement joins TRBV18 to TRBJ1-2; the match to TRBD1 covers 9 bases. Per germline, CDR1 KGHSH and CDR2 LQKENI. The trim removed 2 bases at V and 3 bases at J, leaving 1 base unmatched. The CDR3 length is 14 residues. In DNA, the CDR3 is TGTGCCAGCTCACCAACAGGGGGCGACTATGGCTACACCTTC. Amino acid sequence: CASSPTGGDYGYTF.

V is TRBV5-1 and J is TRBJ1-1; 7 bases agree with TRBD1. The CDR3 extends over 15 amino acids. CDR1 is SGHRS and CDR2 is YFSETQ in the germline V gene. J was trimmed by 0 bases and V by 6 bases; bases with no gene match: 8. The chain's CDR3 is CASTDYRGMNTEAFF. The CDR3 bases are TGCGCCAGCACCGATTACAGGGGAATGAACACTGAAGCTTTCTTT. The variable domain in full, with the rest retrieved from reference TRBV5-1 and TRBJ1-1, is KAGVTQTPRYLIKTRGQQVTLSCSPISGHRSVSWYQQTPGQGLQFLFEYFSETQRNKGNFPGRFSGRQFSNSRSEMNVSTLELGDSALYLCASTDYRGMNTEAFFGQGTRLTVV.

The CDR3 DNA reads TGTGCCAGCAGTTACCAGGGGGACACCGGGGAGCTGTTTTTT. It codes for CASSYQGDTGELFF. V is TRBV6-2 or TRBV6-3 and J is TRBJ2-2, with 7 bases lining up with TRBD1. The junction had 0 bases not matched to a gene; V was cut back by 2 bases and J by 3 bases. The CDR3 has 14 amino acids. Germline CDR1 is MNHEY and CDR2 is SVGEGT.

V is TRBV5-1 and J is TRBJ1-1, with TRBD1 as a possible D gene (5 bases). Trimming pared 2 bases from V and 1 base from J, leaving 9 bases between. Germline V gives CDR1 SGHRS, CDR2 YFSETQ. The CDR3 is 14 amino acids. CDR3 sequence (DNA): TGCGCCAGCAGCTTCGACGGACAGAACACTGAAGCTTTCTTT. Protein: CASSFDGQNTEAFF.

The chain couples TRBV7-2 to TRBJ2-5; weak D call: TRBD2 (5 bases). Trimming took off 1 base at V and 2 bases at J, with 8 bases between the two ends. This CDR3 is 14 amino acids long. Germline-derived CDR1 and CDR2 are SGHTA and FQGNSA. The CDR3 DNA reads TGTGCCAGCAGCTTAGGGGGAGCTCAAGAGACCCAGTACTTC. Its translation is CASSLGGAQETQYF.

The chain links TRBV27 to TRBJ2-5; D may be TRBD2 (5 bases). Germline CDR1 and CDR2: MNHEY and SMNVEV (reference sequence). V was shortened by 2 bases and J by 2 bases, with 12 bases between the two germline ends. This CDR3 is built from 15 residues. The CDR3 loop reads CASSLTPGWQETQYF. The DNA of the CDR3 is TGTGCCAGCAGTTTAACCCCGGGGTGGCAAGAGACCCAGTACTTC.

This chain links TRBV6-5 with TRBJ1-5; 8 bases are a match to TRBD1. In germline, CDR1 is MNHEY, CDR2 SVGAGI. V dropped 8 bases and J dropped 4; count of bases not matched to a gene: 7. The CDR3 runs to 14 residues. DNA of the CDR3: TGTGCCAGCCTACGGCAGGGGGCAAATCAGCCCCAGCATTTT. Its translation: CASLRQGANQPQHF.

The chain links TRBV9 to TRBJ2-1; 9 bases map to TRBD1. CDR3 length equals 14 residues. The J segment lost 9 bases and the V segment lost 3 bases, leaving 7 bases of the junction unmatched. Germline loops: CDR1 SGDLS, CDR2 YYNGEE. The CDR3 sequence is CASSARQGVGEQFF. The DNA for the CDR3 is TGTGCCAGCAGCGCCAGACAGGGGGTGGGTGAGCAGTTCTTC.

Worth noting for this clone: The same CDR3 also results from other DNA sequences found in this sample. V is TRBV27 and J is TRBJ1-5, with unresolved D. Trimming pared 3 bases from V and 4 bases from J, leaving 7 bases between. The germline V gene encodes CDR1 MNHEY and CDR2 SMNVEV (reference sequence). The CDR3 runs to 13 residues. This CDR3 is CASSFSGNQPQHF. The CDR3 DNA reads as TGTGCCAGCAGTTTTTCCGGGAATCAGCCCCAGCATTTT.

The chain has TRBV11-2 and TRBJ2-3; TRBD2 matches at 10 bases. The V and J ends lost 1 base and 6 bases, in that order; junction bases with no gene match: 1. The CDR3 consists of 14 residues. Germline CDR1 reads SGHAT; CDR2 reads FQNNGV. CDR3 DNA sequence: TGTGCCAGCAGCTTAGTACTAGCGGGGGATACGCAGTATTTT. Its protein is CASSLVLAGDTQYF.

J is TRBJ2-1 and V is TRBV9; TRBD2 aligns across 8 bases. Trimming at V came to 4 bases and at J to 10 bases, leaving 7 bases not matched to a gene. From germline, CDR1 is SGDLS and CDR2 YYNGEE. The CDR3 contains 13 residues. CDR3 residues: CASSFLPSGEQFF. CDR3 DNA sequence: TGTGCCAGCAGCTTCCTTCCTAGCGGGGAGCAGTTCTTC. Filled out from reference TRBV9 and TRBJ2-1, the complete variable domain reads DSGVTQTPKHLITATGQRVTLRCSPRSGDLSVYWYQQSLDQGLQFLIQYYNGEERAKGNILERFSAQQFPDLHSELNLSSLELGDSALYFCASSFLPSGEQFFGPGTRLTVL.

On this clone itself: Other DNA sequences in the same sample also yield this CDR3. This chain connects TRBV12-3 or TRBV12-4 to TRBJ1-1; D ambiguous. This CDR3 contains 12 residues. Trimming removed 4 bases from V and 0 bases from J, with 3 bases in between. The CDR3 region has the DNA TGTGCCAGCAGTTCGGTGAACACTGAAGCTTTCTTT. Protein: CASSSVNTEAFF.

V gene TRBV5-1 combines with J gene TRBJ2-2, with 11 bases aligning to TRBD2. Germline trimming cut 4 bases from V and 2 bases from J; bases unmatched to any gene: 10. Looked up from germline, CDR1 is SGHRS and CDR2 is YFSETQ. This CDR3 region has 18 residues. The CDR3 DNA follows: TGCGCCAGCAGCGCTGGGACTAGCGGATTTTATAACACCGGGGAGCTGTTTTTT. Translating it yields CASSAGTSGFYNTGELFF. The variable domain in full, with the rest retrieved from reference TRBV5-1 and TRBJ2-2, is KAGVTQTPRYLIKTRGQQVTLSCSPISGHRSVSWYQQTPGQGLQFLFEYFSETQRNKGNFPGRFSGRQFSNSRSEMNVSTLELGDSALYLCASSAGTSGFYNTGELFFGEGSRLTVL.

This chain links TRBV7-9 with TRBJ2-7, with D perhaps matching TRBD2 (6 bases). Germline CDR1 is SEHNR and CDR2 is FQNEAQ (reference sequence). This CDR3 contains 16 residues. Trimming cost V 1 base and J 7 bases, with 20 bases left between them. Here the CDR3 DNA reads TGTGCCAGCAGCTTAGGTCTGCGGGACCCTACTGGGGAGCAGTACTTC. This translates into CASSLGLRDPTGEQYF.

The rearrangement uses TRBV30 and TRBJ2-2, with TRBD1 matching over 8 bases. Trimming cost V 7 bases and J 3 bases; bases outside gene matches: 10. CDR3 length: 15 amino acids. Germline V gives CDR1 GTSNPN, CDR2 SVGIG (reference sequence). The chain's CDR3 is CASRGQAPHTGELFF. For the CDR3, the DNA is TGTGCCTCTAGGGGACAGGCTCCCCACACCGGGGAGCTGTTTTTT.

This clone has more than one count but fewer than ten. The V call is TRBV28, the J call TRBJ1-2; D remains unclear. Germline V gene lookup returns CDR1 MDHEN and CDR2 SYDVKM. The CDR3 is 11 amino acids. The V gene lost 6 bases and the J gene lost 4 bases, with 6 bases spanning the gap. The chain's CDR3 is CASSSRYGYTF. CDR3 in DNA: TGTGCCAGCAGCTCCCGCTATGGCTACACCTTC.

This rearrangement joins TRBV25-1 to TRBJ2-2, with TRBD2 matching over 8 bases. Germline values: CDR1 MGHDK, CDR2 SYGVNS. The CDR3 runs to 16 residues. With V trimmed by 6 bases and J by 5 bases, 11 bases remained unmatched. The CDR3 protein is CASSAPGLVGTGELFF. CDR3 bases: TGTGCCAGCAGCGCTCCGGGACTAGTTGGTACCGGGGAGCTGTTTTTT. Combining the CDR3 with reference TRBV25-1 and TRBJ2-2 gives the whole variable domain EADIYQTPRYLVIGTGKKITLECSQTMGHDKMYWYQQDPGMELHLIHYSYGVNSTEKGDLSSESTVSRIRTEHFPLTLESARPSHTSQYLCASSAPGLVGTGELFFGEGSRLTVL.